The 18 T cell receptor beta chains in this list originate from one sample, sequenced in a study of T cell responses to AZD1222 COVID-19 vaccine. Sequenced by immunoSEQ multiplex PCR; TCRdb stores in-frame clones only, minus some. The sample lists fewer than 100,000 clones; about nine tenths were seen once. The source material was peripheral blood, sampled 28 days after the second AZD1222 dose. These receptor sequences come from an adult who received the AZD1222 COVID-19 vaccine.

The V and J genes are TRBV5-5 and TRBJ1-2, with 7 bases lining up with TRBD1. Germline V gives CDR1 SGHKS, CDR2 YYEKEE (reference sequence). J lost 6 bases, V lost 2 bases, and 10 bases had no gene match. CDR3 length: 15 residues. As DNA, the CDR3 is TGTGCCAGCAGCTTTATTCCGACAGGGTCGAATGGCTACACCTTC. Translating gives CASSFIPTGSNGYTF.

The CDR3 nucleotides read TGTGCCATCCGGGACAGAACCTACAATGAGCAGTTCTTC. Translation gives CAIRDRTYNEQFF. This chain links TRBV27 with TRBJ2-1, with TRBD1 identical over 7 bases. The CDR3 runs 13 residues. The V gene's germline CDR1 is MNHEY and CDR2 SMNVEV (reference sequence). With 10 bases clipped from V and 2 bases from J, the junction kept 5 bases outside the gene matches.

The rearrangement links TRBV7-2 to TRBJ2-7; a weak D match, TRBD2 (5 bases). There are 12 residues in the CDR3. With 3 bases removed from V and 7 bases from J, the gap between germline ends came to 10 bases. Germline V gives CDR1 SGHTA, CDR2 FQGNSA. The CDR3 DNA reads as TGTGCCAGCAGCTTCCCCCGGAGGGAGCAGTACTTC. The encoded protein is CASSFPRREQYF. The full variable domain, in which reference TRBV7-2 and TRBJ2-7 provide the parts outside the CDR3, is GAGVSQSPSNKVTEKGKDVELRCDPISGHTALYWYRQSLGQGLEFLIYFQGNSAPDKSGLPSDRFSAERTGGSVSTLTIQRTQQEDSAVYLCASSFPRREQYFGPGTRLTVT.

V usage is TRBV2 and J usage is TRBJ2-4, with D perhaps assigned TRBD1 or TRBD2 (5 bases each). Trimming removed 3 bases from V and 9 bases from J, with 15 bases in between. CDR3 size: 14 residues. Germline V gene data show CDR1 as SNHLY and CDR2 as FYNNEI. CDR3: CASSDMGQRGIQYF. CDR3 nucleotides: TGTGCCAGCAGTGATATGGGCCAGAGGGGCATTCAGTACTTC.

The V and J genes are TRBV10-3 and TRBJ2-3, with 12 positions matching TRBD2. The V gene end was trimmed by 0 bases and the J gene end by 2 bases; junction bases not matched to a gene: 9. Per germline, CDR1 ENHRY and CDR2 SYGVKD. The CDR3 totals 19 residues. The CDR3 DNA reads TGTGCCATCAGTGAGTCGCAATGGACTAGCGGGGAACACACAGATACGCAGTATTTT. Translated, it gives CAISESQWTSGEHTDTQYF.

The chain recombines TRBV7-9 with TRBJ1-4, with TRBD1 as a possible D gene (5 bases). CDR1 and CDR2 from the germline V gene are SEHNR and FQNEAQ (reference sequence). The CDR3 runs 15 residues. V was clipped by 2 bases and J by 5 bases, with 12 bases between them. The chain's CDR3 is CASSLYQGANEKLFF. In nucleotides, the CDR3 is TGTGCCAGCAGCTTATATCAGGGTGCAAATGAAAAACTGTTTTTT.

The CDR3 sequence: CASSYSPRDGYGYTF. Here the CDR3 DNA reads TGTGCCAGCAGTTACTCTCCCCGAGATGGCTATGGCTACACCTTC. The rearrangement joins TRBV6-6 to TRBJ1-2; no firm D call. The CDR3 sequence is 15 residues long. In germline, CDR1 is MNHNY, CDR2 SVGAGI (reference sequence). V gave up 0 bases and J gave up 4 bases, with 12 bases separating them.

This chain uses TRBV6-5 with TRBJ1-3; no reliable D call. The CDR3 covers 12 residues. V lost 6 bases, J lost 4 bases, and 7 bases lay in between. Germline assignment: CDR1 MNHEY and CDR2 SVGAGI. DNA of the CDR3: TGTGCCAGCAGAAGCGGGGGAAACACCATATATTTT. This translates into CASRSGGNTIYF.

The chain uses TRBV30 and TRBJ2-6; D unclear. CDR3 size: 15 residues. Germline V gene data show CDR1 as GTSNPN and CDR2 as SVGIG (reference sequence). The ends were cut back, 0 bases at V and 1 base at J, with 7 bases in the middle. In DNA, the CDR3 is TGTGCCTGGAGTGTAGGGTATTCTGGGGCCAACGTCCTGACTTTC. It codes for CAWSVGYSGANVLTF.

The chain links TRBV18 to TRBJ1-5; D possibly corresponds to TRBD1 (6 bases). The CDR3 is 14 amino acids. V lost 6 bases, J lost 2 bases, and 11 bases lay in between. The germline gives CDR1 KGHSH, CDR2 LQKENI. DNA for the CDR3: TGTGCCAGCTCCCTTGGACAGCGCAATCAGCCCCAGCATTTT. Encoded protein: CASSLGQRNQPQHF.

This chain joins TRBV10-2 and TRBJ2-3, with 8 bases that match TRBD2. The CDR3 sequence is 17 residues long. With 0 bases clipped from V and 2 bases from J, the junction kept 7 bases outside the gene matches. Germline V gives CDR1 WSHSY, CDR2 SAAADI. The CDR3 nucleotides are TGCGCCAGCAGTGAGTCTAGGTTAGCGGGGACCACAGATACGCAGTATTTT. Its translation: CASSESRLAGTTDTQYF.

This clone was counted between two and nine times. The rearrangement joins TRBV11-2 to TRBJ2-1, with 10 bases fitting TRBD1. Trimming took 4 bases from V and 5 from J; bases not matched to a gene: 8. Germline CDR1 reads SGHAT; CDR2 reads FQNNGV. The CDR3 is made up of 16 amino acids. The CDR3 DNA sequence: TGTGCCAGCAGCTCCCAGGACAGGGGGTATAACAATGAGCAGTTCTTC. Encoded protein: CASSSQDRGYNNEQFF.

The gene calls are TRBV7-2 and TRBJ2-2, with D perhaps matching TRBD1 (5 bases). Looked up from germline, CDR1 is SGHTA and CDR2 is FQGNSA. This CDR3 region has 18 residues. Trimming took 3 bases from V and 0 from J, leaving 17 bases between them. CDR3 amino acids: CASSLVGQDTPNTGELFF. DNA for the CDR3: TGTGCCAGCAGCTTGGTCGGGCAGGACACCCCGAACACCGGGGAGCTGTTTTTT. The full variable domain, rest sourced from reference TRBV7-2 and TRBJ2-2, is GAGVSQSPSNKVTEKGKDVELRCDPISGHTALYWYRQSLGQGLEFLIYFQGNSAPDKSGLPSDRFSAERTGGSVSTLTIQRTQQEDSAVYLCASSLVGQDTPNTGELFFGEGSRLTVL.

The CDR3 sequence: CASSWGPSGAGTDTQYF. The CDR3 bases are TGCGCCAGCAGCTGGGGCCCTAGCGGGGCCGGCACAGATACGCAGTATTTT. This chain uses TRBV5-1 with TRBJ2-3, with 9 bases identical to TRBD2. CDR1 is SGHRS and CDR2 is YFSETQ in the germline V gene. CDR3 size: 17 residues. Unmatched junction bases numbered 9, after V lost 3 bases and J lost 1 base.

The V and J genes are TRBV7-8 and TRBJ2-7, with D possibly matching TRBD1 (6 bases). The CDR3 runs to 11 residues. Trimming cost V 5 bases and J 5 bases, with 7 bases left between them. Germline V gene data show CDR1 as SGHVS and CDR2 as FQNEAQ. The CDR3 region has the DNA TGTGCCAGCAGCCCAGGGGACGAGCAGTACTTC. Amino acid sequence: CASSPGDEQYF.

This clone has only a few counts. The gene calls are TRBV27 and TRBJ2-1; the D is unclear. V was shortened by 2 bases and J by 6 bases, with 5 bases between the two germline ends. The CDR3 is made up of 12 amino acids. The germline V gene encodes CDR1 MNHEY and CDR2 SMNVEV (reference sequence). The CDR3 DNA follows: TGTGCCAGCAGTTTAGGAGCCAATGAGCAGTTCTTC. This codes for CASSLGANEQFF.

The chain joins TRBV5-1 to TRBJ2-7; maybe TRBD2 (6 bases). The CDR3 is 14 amino acids. Germline CDR1 reads SGHRS; CDR2 reads YFSETQ. The germline V and J ends were trimmed by 4 bases and 3 bases, with 14 bases remaining between them. This chain's CDR3 is CASSPPGLLYEQYF. DNA for the CDR3: TGCGCCAGCAGCCCTCCGGGACTCCTCTACGAGCAGTACTTC.

This rearrangement joins TRBV7-3 to TRBJ2-3; unclear D gene. With 5 bases removed from V and 0 bases from J, the gap between germline ends came to 12 bases. The CDR3 extends over 15 amino acids. CDR1 and CDR2 from the germline V gene are SGHTA and FQGTGA. The CDR3 sequence is CASSPRTASTDTQYF. CDR3 DNA sequence: TGTGCCAGCAGCCCAAGGACGGCTAGCACAGATACGCAGTATTTT.